These T cell receptor beta chains were read from a single sample in a study of T cell repertoires in cytomegalovirus infection. TCRdb ran MiXCR on the reads and lists one entry per CDR3 protein. The profile shows 700,000 to 850,000 distinct CDR3 sequences, about 31% of them singletons. The antigens of these receptors remain unknown. The sequenced sample was cultured CD8+ T cells from PBMCs, obtained from culture after CMV antigen stimulation. Receptors were obtained from a human donor in good health (CMV status not recorded). Some clones in this sample may be carry-over from other donors' samples. CDR3s include the opening cysteine and the closing phenylalanine or tryptophan. The order of the fields is CDR3 protein, CDR3 DNA, V gene, J gene, CDR3 length, clone size, D gene. The D gene is left open where the match is weak. Part of the rows lack a size; the others show once, few, many or a class for expanded clones.

CDR3 protein: CASSQIPGLGNYGYTF
CDR3 DNA: TGTGCCAGCAGCCAGATACCGGGATTGGGTAACTATGGCTACACCTTC
V gene: TRBV27
J gene: TRBJ1-2
CDR3 length: 16
clone size: .
D gene: .

CDR3 protein: CASSVDGTRAGEQFF
CDR3 DNA: TGTGCCAGCAGCGTAGATGGGACTCGGGCGGGGGAGCAGTTCTTC
V gene: TRBV9
J gene: TRBJ2-1
CDR3 length: 15
clone size: .
D gene: .

CDR3 protein: CASSSRDGPNYGYTF
CDR3 DNA: TGTGCCAGCAGCTCACGTGACGGTCCTAACTATGGCTACACCTTC
V gene: TRBV11-1
J gene: TRBJ1-2
CDR3 length: 15
clone size: few
D gene: .

CDR3 protein: CASRTSLAGAVDTQYF
CDR3 DNA: TGTGCCAGCAGGACATCTCTAGCGGGGGCCGTAGATACGCAGTATTTT
V gene: TRBV14
J gene: TRBJ2-3
CDR3 length: 16
clone size: few
D gene: TRBD2

CDR3 protein: CASPPARSTDTQYF
CDR3 DNA: TGTGCCAGCCCCCCGGCTAGAAGCACAGATACGCAGTATTTT
V gene: TRBV2
J gene: TRBJ2-3
CDR3 length: 14
clone size: .
D gene: .

CDR3 protein: CATSAPGQGGSEAFF
CDR3 DNA: TGTGCCACCAGTGCCCCAGGACAGGGGGGCTCTGAAGCTTTCTTT
V gene: TRBV24-1
J gene: TRBJ1-1
CDR3 length: 15
clone size: few
D gene: TRBD1

CDR3 protein: CASSDFPRSSYNSPLHF
CDR3 DNA: TGTGCCAGCAGTGATTTTCCCCGAAGCTCCTATAATTCACCCCTCCACTTT
V gene: TRBV2
J gene: TRBJ1-6
CDR3 length: 17
clone size: few
D gene: .

CDR3 protein: CASNRGRGKDNEQFF
CDR3 DNA: TGTGCCAGCAATAGGGGCCGGGGGAAGGACAATGAGCAGTTCTTC
V gene: TRBV12-3/TRBV12-4
J gene: TRBJ2-1
CDR3 length: 15
clone size: many
D gene: .

CDR3 protein: CASSAGQFVYEQYF
CDR3 DNA: TGTGCCAGCAGTGCTGGACAATTTGTCTACGAGCAGTACTTC
V gene: TRBV6-8
J gene: TRBJ2-7
CDR3 length: 14
clone size: .
D gene: .

CDR3 protein: CASSSQVYNSPIHF
CDR3 DNA: TGTGCCAGCAGTTCGCAGGTCTATAATTCACCCATCCACTTT
V gene: TRBV12-3/TRBV12-4
J gene: TRBJ1-6
CDR3 length: 14
clone size: .
D gene: .

CDR3 protein: CASSLSPPRGSTDTQYF
CDR3 DNA: TGTGCCAGCAGCTTAAGCCCCCCGCGGGGAAGCACAGATACGCAGTATTTT
V gene: TRBV7-8
J gene: TRBJ2-3
CDR3 length: 17
clone size: few
D gene: .

CDR3 protein: CASSQGLVYTGELFF
CDR3 DNA: TGTGCCAGCAGCCAAGGACTGGTCTACACCGGGGAGCTGTTTTTT
V gene: TRBV5-6
J gene: TRBJ2-2
CDR3 length: 15
clone size: .
D gene: .

CDR3 protein: CASSNRGQGAQETQYF
CDR3 DNA: TGTGCCAGCAGTAATCGGGGACAGGGAGCTCAAGAGACCCAGTACTTC
V gene: TRBV6-6
J gene: TRBJ2-5
CDR3 length: 16
clone size: .
D gene: TRBD1

CDR3 protein: CASSLVTGALEQYF
CDR3 DNA: TGTGCCAGCAGCTTAGTAACAGGGGCGCTCGAGCAGTACTTC
V gene: TRBV11-2
J gene: TRBJ2-7
CDR3 length: 14
clone size: .
D gene: TRBD1

CDR3 protein: CASSSGALNYGYTF
CDR3 DNA: TGTGCCAGCAGCTCAGGGGCGCTAAACTATGGCTACACCTTC
V gene: TRBV7-9
J gene: TRBJ1-2
CDR3 length: 14
clone size: few
D gene: .

CDR3 protein: CASSYSGVGELFF
CDR3 DNA: TGTGCCAGCAGTTACTCCGGGGTCGGGGAGCTGTTTTTT
V gene: TRBV6-5
J gene: TRBJ2-2
CDR3 length: 13
clone size: .
D gene: .

CDR3 protein: CATMGSGKAGTEAFF
CDR3 DNA: TGTGCCACCATGGGCTCAGGCAAAGCGGGCACTGAAGCTTTCTTT
V gene: TRBV24-1
J gene: TRBJ1-1
CDR3 length: 15
clone size: .
D gene: .

CDR3 protein: CASSLARVGDTEAFF
CDR3 DNA: TGTGCCAGCAGCTTGGCGCGAGTAGGGGACACTGAAGCTTTCTTT
V gene: TRBV13
J gene: TRBJ1-1
CDR3 length: 15
clone size: few
D gene: .

CDR3 protein: CATQIALQWGYTF
CDR3 DNA: TGTGCCACCCAGATAGCTCTCCAGTGGGGCTACACCTTC
V gene: TRBV2
J gene: TRBJ1-2
CDR3 length: 13
clone size: .
D gene: .

CDR3 protein: CASSQVSQGGQETQYF
CDR3 DNA: TGCGCCAGCAGCCAAGTCTCCCAGGGAGGCCAAGAGACCCAGTACTTC
V gene: TRBV4-1
J gene: TRBJ2-5
CDR3 length: 16
clone size: few
D gene: .

CDR3 protein: CASSLGGRQGDQPQHF
CDR3 DNA: TGTGCCAGCAGCTTAGGGGGTCGGCAGGGAGATCAGCCCCAGCATTTT
V gene: TRBV13
J gene: TRBJ1-5
CDR3 length: 16
clone size: .
D gene: .

CDR3 protein: CASLEQGNEQYF
CDR3 DNA: TGTGCCAGTTTGGAGCAGGGTAACGAGCAGTACTTC
V gene: TRBV6-1
J gene: TRBJ2-7
CDR3 length: 12
clone size: .
D gene: .

CDR3 protein: CASSIPLGVPTEAFF
CDR3 DNA: TGTGCCAGTAGTATCCCCCTGGGGGTCCCGACTGAAGCTTTCTTT
V gene: TRBV19
J gene: TRBJ1-1
CDR3 length: 15
clone size: many
D gene: .

CDR3 protein: CASSRLQAGYQETQYF
CDR3 DNA: TGTGCCAGCAGTCGACTACAGGCGGGGTACCAAGAGACCCAGTACTTC
V gene: TRBV2
J gene: TRBJ2-5
CDR3 length: 16
clone size: .
D gene: .

CDR3 protein: CASSDAGYEQYF
CDR3 DNA: TGTGCCAGCAGTGATGCAGGCTACGAGCAGTACTTC
V gene: TRBV2
J gene: TRBJ2-7
CDR3 length: 12
clone size: few
D gene: .

CDR3 protein: CAGRTVESGGYTF
CDR3 DNA: TGTGCCGGTCGGACAGTAGAGAGCGGGGGCTACACCTTC
V gene: TRBV2
J gene: TRBJ1-2
CDR3 length: 13
clone size: .
D gene: .

CDR3 protein: CASSRDRKAFF
CDR3 DNA: TGTGCCAGCAGCCGAGACCGGAAGGCTTTCTTT
V gene: TRBV3-1
J gene: TRBJ1-1
CDR3 length: 11
clone size: few
D gene: .

CDR3 protein: CASSSGTDSNQPQHF
CDR3 DNA: TGTGCCAGCAGCTCAGGGACAGATAGCAATCAGCCCCAGCATTTT
V gene: TRBV7-9
J gene: TRBJ1-5
CDR3 length: 15
clone size: many
D gene: TRBD1

CDR3 protein: CASSQDPASYEQYF
CDR3 DNA: TGCGCCAGCAGCCAAGATCCGGCCTCCTACGAGCAGTACTTC
V gene: TRBV4-1
J gene: TRBJ2-7
CDR3 length: 14
clone size: many
D gene: .

CDR3 protein: CATDRPNTGELFF
CDR3 DNA: TGTGCCACGGACAGACCGAACACCGGGGAGCTGTTTTTT
V gene: TRBV28
J gene: TRBJ2-2
CDR3 length: 13
clone size: .
D gene: .

CDR3 protein: CASSYSSFNEQFF
CDR3 DNA: TGTGCCAGCAGTTACTCTAGCTTTAATGAGCAGTTCTTC
V gene: TRBV6-5
J gene: TRBJ2-1
CDR3 length: 13
clone size: .
D gene: .

CDR3 protein: CASSLFPLTGVETEAFF
CDR3 DNA: TGCGCCAGCAGCTTGTTCCCTCTGACAGGGGTAGAGACTGAAGCTTTCTTT
V gene: TRBV5-1
J gene: TRBJ1-1
CDR3 length: 17
clone size: few
D gene: TRBD1

CDR3 protein: CASSPGAGYSNQPQHF
CDR3 DNA: TGTGCCAGCAGCCCCGGGGCAGGATATAGCAATCAGCCCCAGCATTTT
V gene: TRBV7-6
J gene: TRBJ1-5
CDR3 length: 16
clone size: many
D gene: .

CDR3 protein: CASSLPFTGELFF
CDR3 DNA: TGTGCCAGCAGTTTACCATTCACCGGGGAGCTGTTTTTT
V gene: TRBV27
J gene: TRBJ2-2
CDR3 length: 13
clone size: .
D gene: .

CDR3 protein: CASSPVQGAADTQYF
CDR3 DNA: TGCGCCAGCAGTCCCGTCCAGGGGGCCGCAGATACGCAGTATTTT
V gene: TRBV4-1
J gene: TRBJ2-3
CDR3 length: 15
clone size: few
D gene: TRBD1

CDR3 protein: CASTPGQGAAEQFF
CDR3 DNA: TGCGCCAGCACCCCGGGACAGGGGGCCGCTGAGCAGTTCTTC
V gene: TRBV4-1
J gene: TRBJ2-1
CDR3 length: 14
clone size: .
D gene: TRBD1

CDR3 protein: CASSWDRGIVGNSYNSPLHF
CDR3 DNA: TGTGCCAGCAGCTGGGACAGGGGTATCGTGGGAAACTCCTATAATTCACCCCTCCACTTT
V gene: TRBV6-1
J gene: TRBJ1-6
CDR3 length: 20
clone size: many
D gene: TRBD1

CDR3 protein: CASSTQGANYGYTF
CDR3 DNA: TGTGCCAGCAGTACTCAAGGAGCTAACTATGGCTACACCTTC
V gene: TRBV27
J gene: TRBJ1-2
CDR3 length: 14
clone size: few
D gene: .

CDR3 protein: CASSLDSRTTNTGELFF
CDR3 DNA: TGTGCCAGCAGCTTAGATTCGAGGACTACGAACACCGGGGAGCTGTTTTTT
V gene: TRBV11-2
J gene: TRBJ2-2
CDR3 length: 17
clone size: .
D gene: .

CDR3 protein: CASSYERGLQETQYF
CDR3 DNA: TGTGCCAGCAGTTATGAAAGGGGGCTGCAAGAGACCCAGTACTTC
V gene: TRBV6-9
J gene: TRBJ2-5
CDR3 length: 15
clone size: few
D gene: TRBD1

CDR3 protein: CASRFVGQGTSNYGYTF
CDR3 DNA: TGTGCCAGCAGGTTCGTCGGACAGGGGACATCTAACTATGGCTACACCTTC
V gene: TRBV6-8
J gene: TRBJ1-2
CDR3 length: 17
clone size: .
D gene: TRBD1

CDR3 protein: CASGTAGANVLTF
CDR3 DNA: TGTGCCAGTGGGACAGCTGGGGCCAACGTCCTGACTTTC
V gene: TRBV11-2
J gene: TRBJ2-6
CDR3 length: 13
clone size: .
D gene: TRBD1

CDR3 protein: CASSQEGLPTEAFF
CDR3 DNA: TGTGCCAGCAGTCAAGAAGGGCTTCCCACTGAAGCTTTCTTT
V gene: TRBV4-2
J gene: TRBJ1-1
CDR3 length: 14
clone size: .
D gene: .